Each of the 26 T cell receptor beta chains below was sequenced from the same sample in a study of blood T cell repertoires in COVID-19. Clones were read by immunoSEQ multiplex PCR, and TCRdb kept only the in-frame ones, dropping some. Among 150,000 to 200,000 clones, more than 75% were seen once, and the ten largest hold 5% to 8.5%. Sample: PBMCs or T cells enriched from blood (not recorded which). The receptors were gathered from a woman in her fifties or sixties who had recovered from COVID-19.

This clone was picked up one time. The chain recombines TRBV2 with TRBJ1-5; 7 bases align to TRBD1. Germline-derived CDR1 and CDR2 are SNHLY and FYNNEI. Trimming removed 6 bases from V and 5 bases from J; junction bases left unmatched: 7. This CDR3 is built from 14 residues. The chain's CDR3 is CASSSDRADQPQHF. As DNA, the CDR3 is TGTGCCAGCAGCTCCGACAGGGCCGATCAGCCCCAGCATTTT.

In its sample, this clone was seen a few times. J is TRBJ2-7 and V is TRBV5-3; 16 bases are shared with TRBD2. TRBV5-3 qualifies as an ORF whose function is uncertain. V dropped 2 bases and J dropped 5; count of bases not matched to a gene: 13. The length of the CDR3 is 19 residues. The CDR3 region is CARSFRYSGTSGGAHEQYF. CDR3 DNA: TGTGCCAGAAGCTTCCGCTACTCCGGGACTAGCGGGGGGGCCCACGAGCAGTACTTC.

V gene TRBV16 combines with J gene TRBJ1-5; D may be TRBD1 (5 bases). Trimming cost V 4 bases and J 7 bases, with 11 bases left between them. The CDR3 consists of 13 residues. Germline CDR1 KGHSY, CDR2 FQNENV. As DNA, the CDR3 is TGTGCCAGCAGCCCTCTCGGGGGGCAGCCCCAGCATTTT. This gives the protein CASSPLGGQPQHF.

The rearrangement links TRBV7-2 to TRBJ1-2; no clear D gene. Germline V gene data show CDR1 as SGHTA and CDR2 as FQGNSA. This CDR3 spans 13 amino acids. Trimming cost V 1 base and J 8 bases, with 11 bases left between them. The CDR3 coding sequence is TGTGCCAGCAGCTTAGACCGGAGTTTCGGCTACACCTTC. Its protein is CASSLDRSFGYTF.

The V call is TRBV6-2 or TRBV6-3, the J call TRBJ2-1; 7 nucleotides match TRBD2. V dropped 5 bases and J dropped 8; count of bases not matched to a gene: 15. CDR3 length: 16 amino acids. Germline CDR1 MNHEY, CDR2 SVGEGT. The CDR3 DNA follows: TGTGCCAGCAGTCTACATCGCGGGGGTTTATCGTATGAGCAGTTCTTC. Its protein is CASSLHRGGLSYEQFF.

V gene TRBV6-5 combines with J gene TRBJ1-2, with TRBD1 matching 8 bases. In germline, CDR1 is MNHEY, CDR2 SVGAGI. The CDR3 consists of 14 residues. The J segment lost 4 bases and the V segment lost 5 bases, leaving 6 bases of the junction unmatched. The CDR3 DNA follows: TGTGCCAGCAGTACACAGGGGGGAAGCTATGGCTACACCTTC. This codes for CASSTQGGSYGYTF.

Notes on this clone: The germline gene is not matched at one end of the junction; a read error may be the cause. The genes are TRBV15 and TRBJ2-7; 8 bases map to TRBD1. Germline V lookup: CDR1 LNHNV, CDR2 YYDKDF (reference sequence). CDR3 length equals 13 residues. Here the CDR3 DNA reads TGTGCCACCAGCGGAGACAGGGGAAACGAGCAGTACTTC. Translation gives CATSGDRGNEQYF.

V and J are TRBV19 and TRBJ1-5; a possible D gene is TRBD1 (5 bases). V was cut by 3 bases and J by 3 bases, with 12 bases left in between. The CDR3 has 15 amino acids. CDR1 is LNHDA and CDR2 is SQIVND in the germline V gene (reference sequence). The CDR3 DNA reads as TGTGCCAGTAGTATTTCGGGCAGGGTCAATCAGCCCCAGCATTTT. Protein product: CASSISGRVNQPQHF.

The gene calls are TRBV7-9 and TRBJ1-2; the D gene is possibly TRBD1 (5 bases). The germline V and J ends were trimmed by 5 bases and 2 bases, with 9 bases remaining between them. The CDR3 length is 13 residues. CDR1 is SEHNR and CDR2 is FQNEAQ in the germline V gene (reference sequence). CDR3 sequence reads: CASSLRVNYGYTF. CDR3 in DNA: TGTGCCAGCAGCCTCAGGGTAAACTATGGCTACACCTTC. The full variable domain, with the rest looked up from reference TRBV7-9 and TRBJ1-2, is DTGVSQNPRHKITKRGQNVTFRCDPISEHNRLYWYRQTLGQGPEFLTYFQNEAQLEKSRLLSDRFSAERPKGSFSTLEIQRTEQGDSAMYLCASSLRVNYGYTFGSGTRLTVV.

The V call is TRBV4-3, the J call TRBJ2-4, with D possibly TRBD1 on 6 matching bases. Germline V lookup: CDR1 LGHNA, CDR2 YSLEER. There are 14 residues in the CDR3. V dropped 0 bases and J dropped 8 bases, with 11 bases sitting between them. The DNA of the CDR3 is TGCGCCAGCAGCCAAGAGGGGGCAGCGGACATTCAGTACTTC. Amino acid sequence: CASSQEGAADIQYF.

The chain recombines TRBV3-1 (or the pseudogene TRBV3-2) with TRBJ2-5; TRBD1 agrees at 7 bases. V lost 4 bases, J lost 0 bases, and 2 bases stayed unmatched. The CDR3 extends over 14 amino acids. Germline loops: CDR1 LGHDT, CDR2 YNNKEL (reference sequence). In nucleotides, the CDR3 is TGTGCCAGCAGCCGAGACAGGGACCAAGAGACCCAGTACTTC. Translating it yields CASSRDRDQETQYF.

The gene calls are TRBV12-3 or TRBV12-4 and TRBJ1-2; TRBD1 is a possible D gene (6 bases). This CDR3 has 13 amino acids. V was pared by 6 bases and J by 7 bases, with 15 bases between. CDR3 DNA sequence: TGTGCCAGCAGCCCTCAGGGGTTCAGTGGCTACACCTTC. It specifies CASSPQGFSGYTF.

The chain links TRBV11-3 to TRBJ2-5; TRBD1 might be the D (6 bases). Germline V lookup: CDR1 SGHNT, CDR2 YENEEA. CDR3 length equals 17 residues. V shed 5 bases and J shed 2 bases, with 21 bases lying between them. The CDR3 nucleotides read TGTGCCAGCAGCAAAGGCAAGACAGGCGGTCGTCAAGAGACCCAGTACTTC. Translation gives CASSKGKTGGRQETQYF.

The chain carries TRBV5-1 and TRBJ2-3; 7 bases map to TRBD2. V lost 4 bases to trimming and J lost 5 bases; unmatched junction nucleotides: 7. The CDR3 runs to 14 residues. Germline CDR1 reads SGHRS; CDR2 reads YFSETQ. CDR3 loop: CASSPGGSEDTQYF. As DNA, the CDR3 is TGCGCCAGCAGCCCGGGGGGTTCTGAAGATACGCAGTATTTT. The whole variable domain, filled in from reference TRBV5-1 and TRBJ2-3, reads KAGVTQTPRYLIKTRGQQVTLSCSPISGHRSVSWYQQTPGQGLQFLFEYFSETQRNKGNFPGRFSGRQFSNSRSEMNVSTLELGDSALYLCASSPGGSEDTQYFGPGTRLTVL.

This chain's CDR3 is CASSHPQQNTEAFF. CDR3 DNA: TGCGCCAGCAGCCACCCACAGCAGAACACTGAAGCTTTCTTT. The chain employs TRBV4-1 and TRBJ1-1; D ambiguous. Germline CDR1 is MGHRA and CDR2 is YSYEKL. The CDR3 runs 14 residues. The V end lost 3 bases, the J end lost 1 base, and 9 bases lay between the germline ends.

CDR3 nucleotide sequence: TGTGCCAGCAGGCCGGGACAGCTGAACACTGAAGCTTTCTTT. Translated: CASRPGQLNTEAFF. The chain combines TRBV6-5 with TRBJ1-1; 7 nucleotides match TRBD1. V shed 6 bases and J 0 bases; nucleotides not matched to a gene: 4. The CDR3 is made up of 14 amino acids. Germline CDR1 MNHEY, CDR2 SVGAGI.

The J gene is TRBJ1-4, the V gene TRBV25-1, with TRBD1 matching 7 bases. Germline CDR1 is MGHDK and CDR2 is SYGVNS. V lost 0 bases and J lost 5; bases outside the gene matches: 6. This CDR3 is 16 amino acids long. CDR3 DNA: TGTGCCAGCAGTGAATATAGAGGCAGGGGGAATGAAAAACTGTTTTTT. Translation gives CASSEYRGRGNEKLFF.

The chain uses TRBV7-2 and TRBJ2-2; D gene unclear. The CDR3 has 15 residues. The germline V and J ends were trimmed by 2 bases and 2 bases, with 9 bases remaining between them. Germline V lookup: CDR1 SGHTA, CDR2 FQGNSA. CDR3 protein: CASSLRTINTGELFF. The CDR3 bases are TGTGCCAGCAGCTTAAGAACAATCAACACCGGGGAGCTGTTTTTT.

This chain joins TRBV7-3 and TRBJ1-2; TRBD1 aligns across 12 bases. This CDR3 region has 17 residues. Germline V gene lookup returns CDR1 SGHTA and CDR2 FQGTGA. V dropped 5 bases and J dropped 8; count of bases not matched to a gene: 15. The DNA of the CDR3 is TGTGCCAGCAGCGACCTAACCGGGACAGGGGGCTTCAGAGGCTACACCTTC. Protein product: CASSDLTGTGGFRGYTF.

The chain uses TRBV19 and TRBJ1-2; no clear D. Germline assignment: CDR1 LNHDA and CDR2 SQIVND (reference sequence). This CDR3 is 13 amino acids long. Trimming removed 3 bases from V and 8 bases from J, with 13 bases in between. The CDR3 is CASSIIQPSGYTF. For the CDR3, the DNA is TGTGCCAGTAGTATCATACAGCCATCGGGCTACACCTTC. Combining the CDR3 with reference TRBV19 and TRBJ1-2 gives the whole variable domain DGGITQSPKYLFRKEGQNVTLSCEQNLNHDAMYWYRQDPGQGLRLIYYSQIVNDFQKGDIAEGYSVSREKKESFPLTVTSAQKNPTAFYLCASSIIQPSGYTFGSGTRLTVV.

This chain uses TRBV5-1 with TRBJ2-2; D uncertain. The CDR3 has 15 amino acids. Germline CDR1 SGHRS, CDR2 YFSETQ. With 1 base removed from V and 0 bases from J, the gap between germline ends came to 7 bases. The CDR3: CASSLPTANTGELFF. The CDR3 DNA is TGCGCCAGCAGCTTGCCAACAGCGAACACCGGGGAGCTGTTTTTT.

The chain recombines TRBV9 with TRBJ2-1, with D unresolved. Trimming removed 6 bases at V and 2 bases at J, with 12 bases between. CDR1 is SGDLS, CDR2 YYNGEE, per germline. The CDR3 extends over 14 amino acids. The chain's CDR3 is CASTGPAAYNEQFF. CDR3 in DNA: TGTGCCAGCACGGGTCCCGCGGCCTACAATGAGCAGTTCTTC. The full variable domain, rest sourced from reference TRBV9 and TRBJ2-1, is DSGVTQTPKHLITATGQRVTLRCSPRSGDLSVYWYQQSLDQGLQFLIQYYNGEERAKGNILERFSAQQFPDLHSELNLSSLELGDSALYFCASTGPAAYNEQFFGPGTRLTVL.

CDR3 nucleotides: TGTGCCAGCAGCTTAGGGCCTGCGGACACTGAAGCTTTCTTT. It codes for CASSLGPADTEAFF. This rearrangement joins TRBV7-2 to TRBJ1-1; no firm D call. The CDR3 loop spans 14 amino acids. The germline V gene has CDR1 SGHTA and CDR2 FQGNSA. The V end was cut by 1 base, the J end by 3 bases, with 9 bases between.

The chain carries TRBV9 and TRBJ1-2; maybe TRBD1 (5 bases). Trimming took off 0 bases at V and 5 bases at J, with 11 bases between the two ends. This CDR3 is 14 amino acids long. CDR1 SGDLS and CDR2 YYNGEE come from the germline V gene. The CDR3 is CASSVAPTEYGYTF. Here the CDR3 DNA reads TGTGCCAGCAGCGTAGCACCGACAGAGTATGGCTACACCTTC.

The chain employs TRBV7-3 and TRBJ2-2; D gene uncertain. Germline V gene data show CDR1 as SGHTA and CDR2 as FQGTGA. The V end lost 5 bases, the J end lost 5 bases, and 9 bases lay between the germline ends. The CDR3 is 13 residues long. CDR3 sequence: CASSPEITGELFF. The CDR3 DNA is TGTGCCAGCAGCCCGGAGATTACCGGGGAGCTGTTTTTT.

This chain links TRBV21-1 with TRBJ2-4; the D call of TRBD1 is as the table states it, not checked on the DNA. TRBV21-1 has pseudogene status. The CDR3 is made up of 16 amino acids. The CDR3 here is CASSNGRTGVENIQYF. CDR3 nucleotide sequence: TGTGCCAGCAGCAATGGGAGGACAGGGGTGGAAAACATTCAGTACTTC.